The next 19 T cell receptor beta chains were all read from a single sample in a study of post-analysis software for immune sequencing data. Study results and limitations: Five TRBV segments were significantly more frequent in patients than in controls. TRBV5-6, TRBV5-1 and TRBV20-1 were among these segments.

Tagging with unique molecular identifiers was a feature of the TCR beta cDNA libraries. TCRdb passed the PCR reads through MiXCR, listing each CDR3 protein once. There are over 700,000 distinct CDR3 sequences in the sample; 25% to 30% occur only once, and roughly 0.53% lies in the top ten. These TCRs' antigens remain unknown. Sequences were obtained from blood. These receptors all come from a girl aged 5 to 17 with multiple sclerosis.

In this sample, this clonotype turned up a few times. The rearrangement joins TRBV9 to TRBJ2-6, with 9 bases aligning to TRBD1. CDR3 length: 18 amino acids. In germline, CDR1 is SGDLS, CDR2 YYNGEE. Trimming took 2 bases from V and 0 from J; bases not matched to a gene: 6. In nucleotides, the CDR3 is TGTGCCAGCAGCGTGAGGACAGGGGACATCTCTGGGGCCAACGTCCTGACTTTC. Translation gives CASSVRTGDISGANVLTF.

This clonotype was counted a few times. The chain has TRBV3-1 and TRBJ2-5, with 7 bases lining up with TRBD1. V lost 6 bases, J lost 3 bases, and 10 bases stayed unmatched. CDR1 and CDR2 from the germline V gene are LGHDT and YNNKEL (reference sequence). The CDR3 covers 15 residues. CDR3 nucleotide sequence: TGTGCCAGCAGAACCACGGGGCAGGGGGAAGAGACCCAGTACTTC. Translated, it gives CASRTTGQGEETQYF.

CDR3 nucleotide sequence: TGCGCCAGCAGGGGGGGCTTAACTAATGAAAAACTGTTTTTT. Translation: CASRGGLTNEKLFF. The V call is TRBV5-1, the J call TRBJ1-4, with D perhaps TRBD1 (6 bases). The V end was cut by 5 bases, the J end by 1 base, with 9 bases between. The CDR3 runs 14 residues. Germline lookup yields CDR1 SGHRS and CDR2 YFSETQ.

V is TRBV20-1 and J is TRBJ1-6, with D perhaps matching TRBD1 (5 bases). The CDR3 contains 16 residues. The germline V gene has CDR1 DFQATT and CDR2 SNEGSKA (reference sequence). The V gene lost 3 bases and the J gene lost 6 bases, with 18 bases spanning the gap. The CDR3 coding sequence is TGCAGTGCTAGGACCGGGACCGCGCACCCTAATTCACCCCTCCACTTT. It codes for CSARTGTAHPNSPLHF.

The CDR3 loop reads CSAPGTGSLLVYGYTF. For the CDR3, the DNA is TGCAGTGCTCCCGGGACAGGGAGTCTACTTGTCTATGGCTACACCTTC. The rearrangement links TRBV20-1 to TRBJ1-2; 9 bases map to TRBD1. J lost 4 bases, V lost 5 bases, and 14 bases had no gene match. CDR1 DFQATT and CDR2 SNEGSKA come from the germline V gene (reference sequence). The CDR3 spans 16 residues.

The chain couples TRBV4-3 to TRBJ1-4, with 8 bases that match TRBD1. Germline CDR1 LGHNA, CDR2 YSLEER. The CDR3 loop spans 17 amino acids. V shed 1 base, J shed 0 bases, and the junction held 4 bases outside the gene matches. CDR3 in DNA: TGCGCCAGCAGCCAAGGGACAGGGCCTGCAACTAATGAAAAACTGTTTTTT. Protein: CASSQGTGPATNEKLFF.

This clonotype was recorded a few times. This chain connects TRBV6-1 to TRBJ2-7; D is unresolved. The V end was cut by 5 bases, the J end by 0 bases, with 11 bases between. There are 14 residues in the CDR3. Per the germline V gene, CDR1 is MNHNS and CDR2 is SASEGT. CDR3 nucleotide sequence: TGTGCCAGCAGTCCCTGGGTTGGCTCCTACGAGCAGTACTTC. Translation: CASSPWVGSYEQYF.

This sequence joins TRBV5-1 and TRBJ2-4, with a weak D call TRBD2 (5 bases). The DNA end is more similar to TRBJ2-7, so the J call may be wrong. The germline CDR1 and CDR2 sequences are SGHRS and YFSETQ. The CDR3 is 14 amino acids. CDR3 residues: CASSFGPGTYEQYF. The CDR3 DNA sequence: TGCGCCAGCAGCTTTGGGCCGGGGACCTACGAGCAGTACTTC.

The J gene is TRBJ2-1, the V gene TRBV20-1; 9 bases are a match to TRBD2. V shed 7 bases, J shed 5 bases, and the junction held 12 bases outside the gene matches. This CDR3 has 15 amino acids. The germline gives CDR1 DFQATT, CDR2 SNEGSKA (reference sequence). The CDR3 sequence is CSVLREGQSHNEQFF. The CDR3 coding sequence is TGCAGTGTTTTGCGGGAGGGCCAGTCCCACAATGAGCAGTTCTTC.

Comment on this clonotype: This may be a read error, as it is one base from a much larger clone. V usage is TRBV7-2 and J usage is TRBJ2-5; 7 bases fit TRBD1. The DNA end lines up better with TRBJ2-7; the J call may be wrong. The length of the CDR3 is 15 residues. The germline V gene encodes CDR1 SGHTA and CDR2 FQGNSA. CDR3 sequence: CASSLGNRGSYEQYF. In nucleotides, the CDR3 is TGTGCCAGCAGCTTAGGGAACAGGGGTTCCTACGAGCAGTACTTC.

The chain is built from TRBV4-1 and TRBJ2-1, with a possible D match to TRBD2 (5 bases). Germline CDR1 and CDR2: MGHRA and YSYEKL. V was clipped by 10 bases and J by 10 bases, with 17 bases between them. The CDR3 spans 12 residues. The CDR3 is CATRTAPGEQFF. The CDR3 DNA reads TGCGCCACCAGGACTGCCCCAGGAGAGCAGTTCTTC.

Regarding this clonotype: The junction shows a germline mismatch at one end, possibly a read error. The CDR3 region is CAGSQDFRTDLYGYTF. In DNA form, the CDR3 reads TGCGCCGGCAGCCAAGATTTCCGGACGGACCTCTATGGCTACACCTTC. This sequence joins TRBV4-3 and TRBJ1-2; D is unclear. The CDR3 consists of 16 residues. CDR1 LGHNA and CDR2 YSLEER come from the germline V gene.

The chain couples TRBV6-2 or TRBV6-3 to TRBJ1-5, with D possibly matching TRBD1 (6 bases). Germline CDR1 is MNHEY and CDR2 is SVGEGT. The CDR3 totals 15 residues. The germline V and J ends were trimmed by 6 bases and 3 bases, with 15 bases remaining between them. DNA of the CDR3: TGTGCCAGCAGAACTCGGGGGGGCTTCAATCAGCCCCAGCATTTT. This gives the protein CASRTRGGFNQPQHF.

This clonotype was seen more than once but under ten times. This chain joins TRBV20-1 and TRBJ2-1; unclear D gene. This CDR3 comprises 13 residues. Trimming removed 1 base at V and 5 bases at J, with 9 bases between. Germline V gene sequence: CDR1 DFQATT, CDR2 SNEGSKA (reference sequence). CDR3 sequence reads: CSARAWMHNEQFF. The CDR3, as DNA: TGCAGTGCTAGAGCGTGGATGCACAATGAGCAGTTCTTC.

V gene TRBV19 combines with J gene TRBJ1-2; D remains unclear. Germline V gene lookup returns CDR1 LNHDA and CDR2 SQIVND (reference sequence). The CDR3 has 14 amino acids. The germline V and J ends were trimmed by 4 bases and 2 bases, with 11 bases remaining between them. The chain's CDR3 is CASSTRTENYGYTF. Here the CDR3 DNA reads TGTGCCAGTAGTACGCGGACGGAGAACTATGGCTACACCTTC.

The chain links TRBV3-1 to TRBJ2-5; no clear D gene. Germline V gives CDR1 LGHDT, CDR2 YNNKEL (reference sequence). Trimming removed 1 base from V and 1 base from J, with 7 bases in between. This CDR3 comprises 14 residues. This CDR3 is CASSQVSVQETQYF. In DNA, the CDR3 is TGTGCCAGCAGCCAAGTGTCAGTCCAAGAGACCCAGTACTTC.

The chain links TRBV20-1 to TRBJ2-3; TRBD2 aligns across 7 bases. The CDR3 is made up of 15 amino acids. Germline CDR1 DFQATT, CDR2 SNEGSKA (reference sequence). V was pared by 3 bases and J by 0 bases, with 6 bases of the junction left unmatched. The CDR3 DNA reads TGCAGTGCTAGCGGGAGCGGGGTTAGCACAGATACGCAGTATTTT. The encoded protein is CSASGSGVSTDTQYF.

This clonotype has a count of ten or more. V usage is TRBV29-1 and J usage is TRBJ2-7, with 10 bases matching TRBD2. V trimming: 4 bases; J trimming: 4 bases; junction bases outside the gene matches: 4. From germline, CDR1 is SQVTM and CDR2 ANQGSEA. The CDR3 contains 13 residues. CDR3 region: CSVVATSGYEQYF. The CDR3 DNA sequence: TGCAGCGTTGTCGCGACTAGCGGGTACGAGCAGTACTTC.

This rearrangement joins TRBV20-1 to TRBJ2-2; D is unresolved. The CDR3 contains 13 residues. Germline V CDR1 and CDR2: DFQATT, SNEGSKA (reference sequence). The V gene lost 7 bases and the J gene lost 1 base, with 10 bases spanning the gap. The CDR3 protein is CSGCQMNTGELFF. Written as DNA, the CDR3 is TGCAGTGGTTGTCAGATGAACACCGGGGAGCTGTTTTTT.